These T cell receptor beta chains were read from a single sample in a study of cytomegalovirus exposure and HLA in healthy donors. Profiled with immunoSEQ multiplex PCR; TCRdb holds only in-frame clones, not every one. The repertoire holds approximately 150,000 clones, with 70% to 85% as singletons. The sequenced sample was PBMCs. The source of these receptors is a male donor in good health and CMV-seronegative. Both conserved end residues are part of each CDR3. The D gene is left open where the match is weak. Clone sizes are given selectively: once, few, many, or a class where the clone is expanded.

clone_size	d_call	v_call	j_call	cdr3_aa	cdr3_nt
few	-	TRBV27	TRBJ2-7	CASSSGLSYEQYF	TGTGCCAGCAGTTCTGGACTATCCTACGAGCAGTACTTC
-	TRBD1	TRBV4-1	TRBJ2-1	CASSQDDRGHDEQFF	TGCGCCAGCAGCCAAGATGACAGGGGGCACGATGAGCAGTTCTTC
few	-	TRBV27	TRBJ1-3	CASSPYSSGNTIYF	TGTGCCAGCAGTCCCTACAGCTCTGGAAACACCATATATTTT
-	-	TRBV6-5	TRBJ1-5	CASSQGGPQHF	TGTGCCAGCAGCCAGGGTGGGCCCCAGCATTTT
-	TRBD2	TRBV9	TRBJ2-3	CASSVLAGGKDTQYF	TGTGCCAGCAGCGTATTAGCGGGAGGAAAAGATACGCAGTATTTT
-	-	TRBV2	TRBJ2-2	CASSVLAAGELFF	TGTGCCAGCAGTGTCCTAGCTGCCGGGGAGCTGTTTTTT
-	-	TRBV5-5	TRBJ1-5	CASSLVGGNQPQHF	TGTGCCAGCAGCTTGGTGGGCGGGAATCAGCCCCAGCATTTT
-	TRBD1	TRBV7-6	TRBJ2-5	CASSFRDHRGETQYF	TGTGCCAGCAGCTTTAGGGATCACAGGGGGGAGACCCAGTACTTC
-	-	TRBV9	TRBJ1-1	CASSVGSHDGDTEAFF	TGTGCCAGCAGCGTAGGGAGCCACGACGGGGACACTGAAGCTTTCTTT
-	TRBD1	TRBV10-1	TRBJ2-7	CASSSWDRDDEQYF	TGCGCCAGCTCCTCCTGGGACAGGGACGACGAGCAGTACTTC
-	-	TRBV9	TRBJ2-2	CASSVAQSRAGWTGELFF	TGTGCCAGCAGCGTAGCCCAATCCCGGGCAGGGTGGACCGGGGAGCTGTTTTTT
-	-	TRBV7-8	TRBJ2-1	CASVLEDTHSYNEQFF	TGTGCCAGCGTCCTGGAGGATACCCATTCCTACAATGAGCAGTTCTTC
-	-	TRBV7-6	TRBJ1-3	CASSPSTLGSGNTIYF	TGTGCCAGCAGCCCCTCTACTCTAGGCTCTGGAAACACCATATATTTT
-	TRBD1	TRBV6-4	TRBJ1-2	CASSDRLGSGQIFYTF	TGTGCCAGCAGTGACCGGTTGGGTTCGGGACAGATATTCTACACCTTC
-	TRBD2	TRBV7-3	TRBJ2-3	CASSLGYSIAGNTDTQYF	TGTGCCAGCAGCTTAGGTTATAGTATAGCGGGAAACACAGATACGCAGTATTTT
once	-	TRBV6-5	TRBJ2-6	CASSVRGSGANVLTF	TGTGCCAGCAGTGTCCGGGGGTCTGGGGCCAACGTCCTGACTTTC
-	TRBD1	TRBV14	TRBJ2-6	CASSQADRGSGANVLTF	TGTGCCAGCAGCCAAGCTGACAGGGGCTCTGGGGCCAACGTCCTGACTTTC
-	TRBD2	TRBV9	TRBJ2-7	CASSPRTSATYEQYF	TGTGCCAGCAGCCCCCGGACTAGCGCCACCTACGAGCAGTACTTC
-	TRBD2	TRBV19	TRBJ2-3	CASKSGRGTDTQYF	TGTGCCAGTAAGAGCGGGAGGGGCACAGATACGCAGTATTTT
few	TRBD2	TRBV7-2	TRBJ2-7	CASSVMAGGPYEQYF	TGTGCCAGCAGCGTCATGGCGGGAGGGCCGTACGAGCAGTACTTC
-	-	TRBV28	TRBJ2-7	CASSLGAQKGEQYF	TGTGCCAGCAGTTTAGGGGCCCAAAAGGGGGAGCAGTACTTC